The source of this T cell receptor (beta chain) is a study of CD8 T cells in ankylosing spondylitis. Notes on the study in general: It was reported that disease-linked clones were significantly enriched in matched ankylosing spondylitis synovial fluid.

Quantitative barcoded 5'-RACE was used to prepare TCR beta libraries. Each CDR3 protein is one row after TCRdb ran MiXCR on the 5' RACE reads. The sample carries 35,000 to 50,000 distinct CDR3 sequences, about a tenth recorded once. In this sample, this clonotype turned up many times. Its antigen remains unidentified. CDR1 and CDR2 (germline): MNHEY, SVGAGI. V was cut by 3 bases and J by 7 bases, with 12 bases left in between. The CDR3 runs 13 residues. The sequenced material came from blood, either unsorted or a sorted T cell fraction (not recorded which). The clonotype was recovered from a male donor with ankylosing spondylitis or in good health (not recorded which). The chain uses TRBV6-5 and TRBJ1-1; possible D gene TRBD1, 5 bases. In DNA form, the CDR3 reads TGTGCCAGCAGTTATGAACGGGGACTTGAAGCTTTCTTT. It translates to CASSYERGLEAFF.